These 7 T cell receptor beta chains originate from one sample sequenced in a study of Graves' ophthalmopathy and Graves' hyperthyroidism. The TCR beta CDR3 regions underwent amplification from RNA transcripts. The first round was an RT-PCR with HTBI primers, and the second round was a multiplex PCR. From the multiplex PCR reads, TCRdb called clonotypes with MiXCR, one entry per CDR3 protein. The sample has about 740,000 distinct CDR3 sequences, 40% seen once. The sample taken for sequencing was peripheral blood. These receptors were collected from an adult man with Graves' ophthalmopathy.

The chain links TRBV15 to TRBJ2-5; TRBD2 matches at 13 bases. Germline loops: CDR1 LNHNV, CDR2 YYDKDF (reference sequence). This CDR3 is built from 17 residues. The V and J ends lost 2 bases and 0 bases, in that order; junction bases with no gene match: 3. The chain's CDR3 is CATSRQLAGGNQETQYF. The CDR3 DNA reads TGTGCCACCAGCAGACAACTAGCGGGGGGGAACCAAGAGACCCAGTACTTC.

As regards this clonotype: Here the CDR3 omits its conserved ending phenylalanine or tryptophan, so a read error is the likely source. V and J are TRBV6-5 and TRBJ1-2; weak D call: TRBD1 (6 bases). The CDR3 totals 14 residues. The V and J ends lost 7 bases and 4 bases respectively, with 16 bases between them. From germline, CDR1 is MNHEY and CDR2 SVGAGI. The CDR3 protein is CASTRGNDGYGYTC. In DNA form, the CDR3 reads TGTGCCAGCACCAGGGGAAACGATGGCTATGGCTACACCTGC.

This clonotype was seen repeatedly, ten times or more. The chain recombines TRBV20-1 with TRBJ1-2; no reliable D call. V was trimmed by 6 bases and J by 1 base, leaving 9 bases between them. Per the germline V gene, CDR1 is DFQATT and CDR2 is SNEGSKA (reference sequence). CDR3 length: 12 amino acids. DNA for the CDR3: TGCAGTGCGGTTCGGAGTAACTATGGCTACACCTTC. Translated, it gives CSAVRSNYGYTF.

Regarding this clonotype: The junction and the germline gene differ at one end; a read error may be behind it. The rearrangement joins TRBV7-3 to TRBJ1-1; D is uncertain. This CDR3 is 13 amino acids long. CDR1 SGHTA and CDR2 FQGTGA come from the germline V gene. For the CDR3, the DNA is TGTGGCAGCAGCTTAGGTGGGCGAGGCGAAGCTTTCTTT. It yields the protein CGSSLGGRGEAFF.

For the CDR3, the DNA is TGTGCCAGCAGCCTGCCCTCTCCCGAGCAGTACTTC. Protein sequence: CASSLPSPEQYF. The chain is built from TRBV11-2 and TRBJ2-7; D remains unclear. Trimming removed 5 bases from V and 6 bases from J, with 11 bases in between. The germline gives CDR1 SGHAT, CDR2 FQNNGV. This CDR3 spans 12 amino acids.

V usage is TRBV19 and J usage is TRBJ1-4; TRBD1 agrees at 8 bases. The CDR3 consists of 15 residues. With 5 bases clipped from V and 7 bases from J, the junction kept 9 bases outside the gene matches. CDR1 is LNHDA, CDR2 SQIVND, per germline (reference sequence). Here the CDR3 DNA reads TGTGCCAGTAGTTCGCAGGGGGCCCGAGGTGAAAAACTGTTTTTT. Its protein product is CASSSQGARGEKLFF.

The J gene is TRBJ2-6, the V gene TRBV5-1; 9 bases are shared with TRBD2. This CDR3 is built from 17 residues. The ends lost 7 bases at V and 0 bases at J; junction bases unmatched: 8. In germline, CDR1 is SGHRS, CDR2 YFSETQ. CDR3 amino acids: CASVFSGSGSGANVLTF. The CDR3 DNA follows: TGCGCCAGCGTCTTTAGCGGGAGTGGCTCTGGGGCCAACGTCCTGACTTTC.